The 13 T cell receptor beta chains reported below all come from one sample, sequenced in a study of cytomegalovirus exposure and HLA in healthy donors. In the PCR, 60 Vbeta and 13 Jbeta primers were used. The data were produced by immunoSEQ multiplex PCR, yet TCRdb's version contains in-frame clones alone and is incomplete. The listing contains tens of thousands of clones. The sample was PBMCs. These receptors all come from a male donor in good health and CMV-seronegative.

The rearrangement uses TRBV5-1 and TRBJ1-4; the D is unclear. The length of the CDR3 is 15 residues. The V end lost 3 bases, the J end lost 0 bases, and 9 bases lay between the germline ends. The germline CDR1 and CDR2 sequences are SGHRS and YFSETQ. The CDR3 here is CASSYGDSTNEKLFF. DNA for the CDR3: TGCGCCAGCAGCTACGGGGATTCAACTAATGAAAAACTGTTTTTT.

V is TRBV29-1 and J is TRBJ2-1; a possible D gene is TRBD2 (5 bases). The CDR3 length is 13 residues. From germline, CDR1 is SQVTM and CDR2 ANQGSEA. The V gene lost 8 bases and the J gene lost 8 bases, with 19 bases spanning the gap. CDR3 coding DNA: TGCAGCACTTCGTGGTCCGGGGTCGATGAGCAGTTCTTC. Translating gives CSTSWSGVDEQFF.

This sequence joins TRBV27 and TRBJ2-5, with 12 bases lining up with TRBD1. Germline V gene data show CDR1 as MNHEY and CDR2 as SMNVEV (reference sequence). Germline trimming cut 4 bases from V and 4 bases from J; bases unmatched to any gene: 1. The CDR3 has 14 amino acids. Here the CDR3 reads CASSWGQGAETQYF. CDR3 bases: TGTGCCAGCAGTTGGGGACAGGGGGCAGAGACCCAGTACTTC.

The V and J genes are TRBV11-2 and TRBJ1-1; TRBD1 might be the D (5 bases). The CDR3 extends over 12 amino acids. Germline V CDR1 and CDR2: SGHAT, FQNNGV. V was trimmed by 5 bases and J by 5 bases, leaving 9 bases between them. CDR3 loop: CASSSRVTEAFF. The CDR3 DNA follows: TGTGCCAGCAGCAGCAGGGTAACTGAAGCTTTCTTT.

The J gene is TRBJ1-4, the V gene TRBV2; D is perhaps TRBD1 (5 bases). Trimming shortened V by 5 bases and J by 2 bases, and 12 bases separated the two germline ends. The CDR3 is made up of 15 amino acids. CDR1 is SNHLY, CDR2 FYNNEI, per germline. The CDR3 loop is CASSRRPGTNEKLFF. The CDR3 bases are TGTGCCAGCAGTCGCAGACCAGGGACTAATGAAAAACTGTTTTTT.

J is TRBJ1-4 and V is TRBV19; D not certain. CDR3 length: 15 amino acids. The germline gives CDR1 LNHDA, CDR2 SQIVND (reference sequence). Trimming took 1 base from V and 5 from J, leaving 11 bases between them. The CDR3 DNA sequence: TGTGCCAGTAGTATAGGGGCAGTTAAGAATGAAAAACTGTTTTTT. Amino acids: CASSIGAVKNEKLFF. Full variable domain (outside the CDR3, taken from reference TRBV19 and TRBJ1-4): DGGITQSPKYLFRKEGQNVTLSCEQNLNHDAMYWYRQDPGQGLRLIYYSQIVNDFQKGDIAEGYSVSREKKESFPLTVTSAQKNPTAFYLCASSIGAVKNEKLFFGSGTQLSVL.

The V and J genes are TRBV19 and TRBJ2-5; perhaps TRBD1 as D (5 bases). The CDR3 is made up of 14 amino acids. Germline V CDR1 and CDR2: LNHDA, SQIVND (reference sequence). V lost 3 bases to trimming and J lost 4 bases, with 12 bases between them. The DNA for the CDR3 is TGTGCCAGTAGTATGTCCAGGGCCGGAGAGACCCAGTACTTC. Protein: CASSMSRAGETQYF.

The gene calls are TRBV30 and TRBJ2-5; 7 nucleotides line up with TRBD2. The germline V gene encodes CDR1 GTSNPN and CDR2 SVGIG (reference sequence). V was pared by 7 bases and J by 3 bases, with 11 bases of the junction left unmatched. The CDR3 totals 14 residues. For the CDR3, the DNA is TGTGCCTCCCGGAGGAGCGGGGCTGAAGAGACCCAGTACTTC. This codes for CASRRSGAEETQYF.

The chain has TRBV6-6 and TRBJ2-1; D might be TRBD2 (6 bases). CDR1 MNHNY and CDR2 SVGAGI come from the germline V gene (reference sequence). The CDR3 is 15 amino acids. Between the trimmed V and J ends, which lost 7 bases and 6 bases, there was a span of 19 bases. CDR3 nucleotides: TGTGCCAGCACCCTCTGGGCGGGGAAAATCAATGAGCAGTTCTTC. This encodes CASTLWAGKINEQFF.

The chain recombines TRBV18 with TRBJ2-2, with a weak D call TRBD2 (5 bases). Per germline, CDR1 KGHSH and CDR2 LQKENI. This CDR3 is 15 amino acids long. With 2 bases removed from V and 3 bases from J, the gap between germline ends came to 10 bases. The CDR3: CASSPTTRDTGELFF. The CDR3 DNA sequence: TGTGCCAGCTCACCAACTACTAGGGACACCGGGGAGCTGTTTTTT. The whole variable domain, remainder taken from reference TRBV18 and TRBJ2-2, is NAGVMQNPRHLVRRRGQEARLRCSPMKGHSHVYWYRQLPEEGLKFMVYLQKENIIDESGMPKERFSAEFPKEGPSILRIQQVVRGDSAAYFCASSPTTRDTGELFFGEGSRLTVL.

The CDR3 nucleotides are TGTGCCTGGGGGGGATTAGGGACTAGCGGGGGCCCTCCCGGGGAGCTGTTTTTT. This encodes CAWGGLGTSGGPPGELFF. The chain joins TRBV30 to TRBJ2-2, with 14 bases matching TRBD2. CDR1 and CDR2 from the germline V gene are GTSNPN and SVGIG (reference sequence). CDR3 length: 18 amino acids. Trimming cost V 5 bases and J 6 bases; bases outside gene matches: 14.

The rearrangement links TRBV7-2 to TRBJ2-7; 14 nucleotides agree with TRBD2. Losses at the gene ends were 5 bases for V and 2 bases for J; bases not matched to a gene: 5. The CDR3 sequence is 16 residues long. CDR1 SGHTA and CDR2 FQGNSA come from the germline V gene. The CDR3 here is CASSIRLAGGPYEQYF. CDR3 nucleotide sequence: TGTGCCAGCAGCATAAGACTAGCGGGAGGGCCCTACGAGCAGTACTTC.

This chain connects TRBV19 to TRBJ2-3, with a possible D match to TRBD1 (6 bases). This CDR3 is built from 16 residues. Per germline, CDR1 LNHDA and CDR2 SQIVND (reference sequence). V lost 7 bases, J lost 2 bases, and 19 bases lay in between. The CDR3 region has the DNA TGTGCCAGTAAAGACCCCGGACAGTACCCCACAGATACGCAGTATTTT. Amino acid sequence: CASKDPGQYPTDTQYF.